This T cell receptor (beta chain) was sequenced in a study of shared clonotypes between healthy human individuals. Study outcomes and limitations: Blood alone was sampled, and tissue repertoires likely differ.

The CDR3 has 15 amino acids. V lost 4 bases, J lost 8 bases, and 18 bases lay in between. Germline V gene lookup returns CDR1 SEHNR and CDR2 FQNEAQ (reference sequence). A note on this clone: The antigen is undetermined.

Sorted-subset replicate PCRs used around 220 ng DNA, 25,000 to 30,000 T cell genomes. Sequencing used immunoSEQ multiplex PCR; TCRdb keeps in-frame clones, though not all of them. Of a few million clones listed, roughly 95% are singletons. Terminally differentiated effector memory CD45RA+ cells were excluded by CCR7 positive selection of CD45RO-negative cells. The rearrangement uses TRBV7-9 and TRBJ2-1; D possibly matches TRBD1 or TRBD2 (6 bases each). Sequencing was done on a sample of naive CD8+ T cells from PBMCs. The sequence was obtained from a man between 18 and 29 years old in good health. Some clones in this sample may be carry-over from other donors' samples. CDR3 in amino acids: CASSYRDRGQYEQFF. The DNA of the CDR3 is TGTGCCAGCAGCTACCGGGACCGGGGGCAGTATGAGCAGTTCTTC.